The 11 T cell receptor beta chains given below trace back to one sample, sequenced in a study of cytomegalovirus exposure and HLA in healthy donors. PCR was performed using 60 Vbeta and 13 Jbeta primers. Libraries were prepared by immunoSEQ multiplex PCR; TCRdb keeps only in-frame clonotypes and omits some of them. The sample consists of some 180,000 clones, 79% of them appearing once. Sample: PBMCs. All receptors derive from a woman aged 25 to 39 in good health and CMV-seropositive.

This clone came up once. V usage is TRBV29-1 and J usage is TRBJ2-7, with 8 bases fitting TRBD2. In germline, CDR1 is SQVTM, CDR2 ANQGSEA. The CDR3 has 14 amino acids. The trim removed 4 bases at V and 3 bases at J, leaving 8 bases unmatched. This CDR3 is CSVVPPGGNYEQYF. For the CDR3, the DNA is TGCAGCGTTGTTCCCCCGGGAGGGAACTACGAGCAGTACTTC.

The CDR3 DNA is TGTGCCAGCAAGACGGAGGGTAACTATGGCTACACCTTC. Translation: CASKTEGNYGYTF. This chain uses TRBV2 with TRBJ1-2; D remains unclear. Germline assignment: CDR1 SNHLY and CDR2 FYNNEI. CDR3 length: 13 residues. V dropped 7 bases and J dropped 1 base, with 10 bases sitting between them.

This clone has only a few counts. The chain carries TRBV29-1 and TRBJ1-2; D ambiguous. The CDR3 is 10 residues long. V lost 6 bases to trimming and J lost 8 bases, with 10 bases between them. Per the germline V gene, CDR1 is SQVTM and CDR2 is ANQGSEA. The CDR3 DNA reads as TGCAGCGTGGATTACAGCGGCTACACCTTC. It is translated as CSVDYSGYTF.

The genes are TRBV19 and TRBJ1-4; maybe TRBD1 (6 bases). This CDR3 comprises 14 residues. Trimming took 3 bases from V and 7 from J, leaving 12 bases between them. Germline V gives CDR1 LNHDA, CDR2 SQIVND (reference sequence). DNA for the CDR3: TGTGCCAGTAGTATTGCAGGGGTTGGTGAAAAACTGTTTTTT. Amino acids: CASSIAGVGEKLFF.

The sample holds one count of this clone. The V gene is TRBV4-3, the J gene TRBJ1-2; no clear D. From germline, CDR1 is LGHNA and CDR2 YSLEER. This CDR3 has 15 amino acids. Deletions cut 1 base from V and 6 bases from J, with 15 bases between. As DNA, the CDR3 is TGCGCCAGCAGCCAAGGTCGGGGAGGCTTGGATGGCTACACCTTC. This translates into CASSQGRGGLDGYTF.

Here the CDR3 DNA reads TGTGCCAGCAGCTTAGCGTGGGAGAGGAACACTGAAGCTTTCTTT. Translating gives CASSLAWERNTEAFF. The V gene is TRBV7-9, the J gene TRBJ1-1; no clear D gene. The CDR3 covers 15 residues. CDR1 SEHNR and CDR2 FQNEAQ come from the germline V gene (reference sequence). Trimming removed 0 bases at V and 1 base at J, with 9 bases between.

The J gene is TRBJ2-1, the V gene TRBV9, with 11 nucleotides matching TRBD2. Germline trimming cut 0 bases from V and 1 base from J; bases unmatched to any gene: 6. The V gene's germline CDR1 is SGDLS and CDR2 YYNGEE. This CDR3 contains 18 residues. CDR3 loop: CASSVGSGGAISYNEQFF. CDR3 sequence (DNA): TGTGCCAGCAGCGTAGGTAGCGGGGGGGCCATTTCCTACAATGAGCAGTTCTTC.

CDR3 loop: CASSIVGTSGRSEQYF. CDR3 bases: TGTGCCAGTAGTATAGTGGGGACTAGCGGGAGAAGTGAGCAGTACTTC. The chain has TRBV19 and TRBJ2-7, with 14 bases fitting TRBD2. Germline CDR1 reads LNHDA; CDR2 reads SQIVND (reference sequence). The CDR3 runs 16 residues. The V and J ends lost 1 base and 7 bases, in that order; junction bases with no gene match: 6.

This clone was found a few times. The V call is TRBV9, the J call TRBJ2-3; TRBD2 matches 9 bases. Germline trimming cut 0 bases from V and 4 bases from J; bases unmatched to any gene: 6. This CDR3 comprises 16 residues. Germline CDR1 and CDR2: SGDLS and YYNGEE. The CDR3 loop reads CASSVVAGGPSDTQYF. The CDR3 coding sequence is TGTGCCAGCAGCGTAGTGGCGGGGGGGCCGTCAGATACGCAGTATTTT.

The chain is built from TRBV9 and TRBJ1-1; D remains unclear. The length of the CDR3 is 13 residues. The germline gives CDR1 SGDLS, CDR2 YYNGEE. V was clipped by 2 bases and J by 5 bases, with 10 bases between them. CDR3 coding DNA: TGTGCCAGCAGCGTGAACGGAGGGACTGAAGCTTTCTTT. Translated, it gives CASSVNGGTEAFF.

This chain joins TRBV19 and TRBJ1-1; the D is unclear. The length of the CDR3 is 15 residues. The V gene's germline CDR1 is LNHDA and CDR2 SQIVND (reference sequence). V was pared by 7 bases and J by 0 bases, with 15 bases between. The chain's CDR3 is CASTPLAGMNTEAFF. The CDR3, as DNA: TGTGCCAGTACACCTCTCGCGGGCATGAACACTGAAGCTTTCTTT.